The clone carrying this T cell receptor beta chain was observed at least ten times. Per the study methods: Estimation of nucleated cell counts was performed using reference gene primer amplification. Sequencing was performed with immunoSEQ multiplex PCR; in TCRdb, only in-frame clones are kept and a portion is missing. V, J and clone size derive from that table, while D and trimming were established from the DNA sequence. This table has around 280,000 clones, around four fifths appearing once. The source of the sample is a study of blood T cell repertoires in COVID-19. Study-level information: The United States, Italy and Spain were the sources of the acute and convalescent COVID-19 samples. T cells, B-cell-depleted T cells, or PBMCs provided the cDNA or gDNA that served as material.

V was pared by 4 bases and J by 9 bases, with 24 bases of the junction left unmatched. There are 19 residues in the CDR3. Germline values: CDR1 LGHDT, CDR2 YNNKEL (reference sequence). The chain couples TRBV3-1 (or the pseudogene TRBV3-2) to TRBJ1-5; TRBD1 matches at 7 bases. The source is a woman between 45 and 60 years old with active or convalescent COVID-19. The sequencing input was peripheral blood. The CDR3 DNA follows: TGTGCCAGCAGCCGAGCGTTTTCGTGGTGCGGACAGGCCGAGGGGCCCCAGCATTTT. Translated, it gives CASSRAFSWCGQAEGPQHF.